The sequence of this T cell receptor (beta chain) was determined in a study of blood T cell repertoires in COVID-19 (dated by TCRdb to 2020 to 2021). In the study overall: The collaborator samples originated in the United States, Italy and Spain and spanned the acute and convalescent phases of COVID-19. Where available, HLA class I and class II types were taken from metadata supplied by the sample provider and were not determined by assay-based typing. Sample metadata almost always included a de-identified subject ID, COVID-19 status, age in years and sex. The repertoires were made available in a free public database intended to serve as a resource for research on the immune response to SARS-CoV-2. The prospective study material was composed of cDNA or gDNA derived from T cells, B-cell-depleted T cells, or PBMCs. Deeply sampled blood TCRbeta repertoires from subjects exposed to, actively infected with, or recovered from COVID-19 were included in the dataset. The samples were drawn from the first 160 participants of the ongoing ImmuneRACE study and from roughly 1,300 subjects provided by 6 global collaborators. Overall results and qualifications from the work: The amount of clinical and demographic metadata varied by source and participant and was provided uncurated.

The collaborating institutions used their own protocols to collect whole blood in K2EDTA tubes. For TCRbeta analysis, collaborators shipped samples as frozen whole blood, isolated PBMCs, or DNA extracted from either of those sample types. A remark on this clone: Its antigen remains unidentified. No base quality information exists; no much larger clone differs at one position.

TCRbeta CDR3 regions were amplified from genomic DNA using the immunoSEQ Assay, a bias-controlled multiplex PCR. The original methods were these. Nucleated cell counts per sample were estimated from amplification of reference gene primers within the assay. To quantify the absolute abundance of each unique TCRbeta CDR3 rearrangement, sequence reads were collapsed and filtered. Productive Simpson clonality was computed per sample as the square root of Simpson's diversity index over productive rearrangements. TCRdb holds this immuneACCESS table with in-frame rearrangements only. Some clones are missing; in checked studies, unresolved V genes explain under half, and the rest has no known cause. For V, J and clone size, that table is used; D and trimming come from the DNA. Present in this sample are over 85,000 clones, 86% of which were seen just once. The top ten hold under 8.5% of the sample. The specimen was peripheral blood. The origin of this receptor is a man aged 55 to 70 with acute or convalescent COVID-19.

The CDR3 reads CASSYFPSGYNEQFF. The sequenced DNA is TGTGCCAGCAGTTATTTTCCTAGCGGTTACAATGAGCAGTTCTTC. The rearrangement joined TRBV6-5 to TRBJ2-1; TRBD2 fits 7 bases in the junction. V is trimmed back by 3 bases and J by 4 bases, and the junction contains 6 bases that no gene match accounts for. The CDR3 goes from the cysteine to the phenylalanine over 15 residues. Only the CDR3 region is kept as DNA, spanning 45 bases read in frame from base 1. CDR1 and CDR2 are read off the germline V gene as MNHEY and SVGAGI.